The source of this T cell receptor beta chain is a study of T cells in Graves' hyperthyroidism and ophthalmopathy. The V and J ends lost 2 bases and 4 bases respectively, with 11 bases between them. The germline V gene encodes CDR1 MNHEY and CDR2 SMNVEV (reference sequence). The CDR3 runs 14 residues. Amplification targeted TCR beta CDR3 regions from RNA transcripts. HTBI primers were the set used in a first-round RT-PCR of the TCR CDR3. One entry per CDR3 protein, called by TCRdb with MiXCR from the multiplex PCR reads. The profile shows under 350,000 distinct CDR3 sequences, 15% to 20% of them singletons. This clonotype has a count of ten or more. The antigen remains unidentified. Study results and caveats: It was a median roughly 6.5 months before onset that the model predicted ophthalmopathy.

The chain has TRBV27 and TRBJ2-5, with D tentatively TRBD1 or TRBD2 (5 bases each). The TCR was taken from a woman between 50 and 59 years old with Graves' hyperthyroidism. Source material: blood. This chain's CDR3 is CASSLGAGRETQYF. The CDR3 DNA reads TGTGCCAGCAGTTTAGGGGCAGGGAGAGAGACCCAGTACTTC.